These 8 T cell receptor beta chains were sequenced from one sample in a study of blood T cell repertoires in COVID-19. Measured with immunoSEQ multiplex PCR; TCRdb has only the in-frame clones, and not every one. The profile shows 120,000 to 150,000 clones, 84% of them singletons. What was sequenced was peripheral blood. The receptor set was obtained from a human donor in a cohort sampled during active COVID-19.

This clone was detected only a few times. The CDR3 region is CASSKWQISTDTQYF. DNA of the CDR3: TGTGCCAGCAGCAAATGGCAGATTAGCACAGATACGCAGTATTTT. J is TRBJ2-3 and V is TRBV21-1; the D call of TRBD1 is as the table states it, not checked on the DNA. TRBV21-1 is shown as a pseudogene. The CDR3 contains 15 residues.

The chain carries TRBV7-3 and TRBJ2-7; D is possibly TRBD1 (7 bases). The CDR3 loop spans 19 amino acids. V dropped 4 bases and J dropped 3 bases, with 28 bases sitting between them. Germline V lookup: CDR1 SGHTA, CDR2 FQGTGA. The CDR3 reads CASSSRGGQETGSSYEQYF. As DNA, the CDR3 is TGTGCCAGCAGCTCCCGGGGAGGCCAGGAGACAGGGTCGAGCTACGAGCAGTACTTC.

This rearrangement joins TRBV7-9 to TRBJ2-1, with TRBD2 matching over 9 bases. From germline, CDR1 is SEHNR and CDR2 FQNEAQ (reference sequence). The CDR3 covers 14 residues. V lost 2 bases and J lost 7; bases outside the gene matches: 3. DNA of the CDR3: TGTGCCAGCAGCTTAAGCGGGGGGACAAATGAGCAGTTCTTC. As protein: CASSLSGGTNEQFF.

This clone was picked up a small number of times. The rearrangement links TRBV19 to TRBJ1-3, with 10 bases that match TRBD1. The trim removed 5 bases at V and 3 bases at J, leaving 4 bases unmatched. CDR1 is LNHDA and CDR2 is SQIVND in the germline V gene (reference sequence). There are 15 residues in the CDR3. The chain's CDR3 is CASSATGGIGNTIYF. The DNA of the CDR3 is TGTGCCAGTAGTGCGACAGGGGGCATTGGAAACACCATATATTTT.

The chain joins TRBV27 to TRBJ2-5; 8 bases are a match to TRBD2. V trimming: 6 bases; J trimming: 2 bases; junction bases outside the gene matches: 8. The CDR3 consists of 15 residues. The germline gives CDR1 MNHEY, CDR2 SMNVEV (reference sequence). The CDR3 nucleotides read TGTGCCAGCAGGACGATCTTAGCGGGGCAAGAGACCCAGTACTTC. Translating gives CASRTILAGQETQYF.

This clone was seen just once. This rearrangement joins TRBV9 to TRBJ1-2, with D possibly being TRBD1 (5 bases). The CDR3 extends over 14 amino acids. The V gene lost 4 bases and the J gene lost 6 bases, with 16 bases spanning the gap. Looked up from germline, CDR1 is SGDLS and CDR2 is YYNGEE. This CDR3 is CASSPRIPTDGYTF. The CDR3 bases are TGTGCCAGCAGCCCCCGGATCCCGACAGATGGCTACACCTTC.

The rearrangement joins TRBV6-5 to TRBJ1-2, with 12 bases that match TRBD1. The CDR3 length is 14 residues. Losses at the gene ends were 0 bases for V and 8 bases for J; bases not matched to a gene: 1. Looked up from germline, CDR1 is MNHEY and CDR2 is SVGAGI. The CDR3 sequence is CASSYSGTGGGYTF. CDR3 coding DNA: TGTGCCAGCAGTTACTCCGGGACAGGGGGCGGCTACACCTTC.

The rearrangement joins TRBV5-1 to TRBJ2-1, with TRBD2 matching over 16 bases. Germline CDR1 reads SGHRS; CDR2 reads YFSETQ. This CDR3 has 16 amino acids. The V segment lost 2 bases and the J segment 8 bases; nucleotides outside the gene matches: 4. The CDR3 reads CASSLPGLAGGDEQFF. The CDR3 bases are TGCGCCAGCAGCTTACCGGGACTAGCGGGAGGGGATGAGCAGTTCTTC.